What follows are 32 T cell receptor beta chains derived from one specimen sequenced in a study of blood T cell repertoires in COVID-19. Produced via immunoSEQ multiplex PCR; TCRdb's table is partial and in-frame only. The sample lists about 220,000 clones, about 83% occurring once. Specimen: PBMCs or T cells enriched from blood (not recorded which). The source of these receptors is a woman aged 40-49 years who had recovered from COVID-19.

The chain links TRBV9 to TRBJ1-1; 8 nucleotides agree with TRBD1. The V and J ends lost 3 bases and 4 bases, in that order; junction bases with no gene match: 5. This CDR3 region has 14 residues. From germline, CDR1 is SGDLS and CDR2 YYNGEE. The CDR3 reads CASSATQGGTEAFF. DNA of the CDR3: TGTGCCAGCAGCGCGACACAGGGGGGCACTGAAGCTTTCTTT.

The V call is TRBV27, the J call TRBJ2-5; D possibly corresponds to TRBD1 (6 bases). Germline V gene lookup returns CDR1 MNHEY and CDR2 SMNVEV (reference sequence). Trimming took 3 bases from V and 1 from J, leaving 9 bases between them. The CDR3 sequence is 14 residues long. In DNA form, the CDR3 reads TGTGCCAGCAGTTTTATGGGGGCCCAAGAGACCCAGTACTTC. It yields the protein CASSFMGAQETQYF.

The CDR3 DNA follows: TGTGCCTGGAGCCGACTAGCAGCGGGAGTAGATACGCAGTATTTT. Its protein product is CAWSRLAAGVDTQYF. The chain recombines TRBV30 with TRBJ2-3, with 8 bases matching TRBD2. V gave up 3 bases and J gave up 5 bases; unmatched junction bases: 10. The CDR3 runs 15 residues. Germline CDR1 and CDR2: GTSNPN and SVGIG (reference sequence). The variable domain in full, completed from reference TRBV30 and TRBJ2-3, reads SQTIHQWPATLVQPVGSPLSLECTVEGTSNPNLYWYRQAAGRGLQLLFYSVGIGQISSEVPQNLSASRPQDRQFILSSKKLLLSDSGFYLCAWSRLAAGVDTQYFGPGTRLTVL.

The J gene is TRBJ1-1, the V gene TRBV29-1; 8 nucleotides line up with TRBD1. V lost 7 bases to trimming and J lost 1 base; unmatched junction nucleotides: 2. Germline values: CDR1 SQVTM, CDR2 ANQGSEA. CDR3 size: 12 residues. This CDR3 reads CSAGTGNTEAFF. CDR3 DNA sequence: TGCAGCGCAGGGACAGGGAACACTGAAGCTTTCTTT.

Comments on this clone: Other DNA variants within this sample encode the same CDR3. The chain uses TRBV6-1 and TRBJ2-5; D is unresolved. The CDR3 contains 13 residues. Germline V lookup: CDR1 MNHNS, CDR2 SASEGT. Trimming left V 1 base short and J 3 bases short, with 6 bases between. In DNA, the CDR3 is TGTGCCAGCAGTGAAGAAAGAGAAGAGACCCAGTACTTC. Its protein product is CASSEEREETQYF.

The CDR3 nucleotides read TGTGCCAGCAGTCCGGCAGGTTATAATTCACCCCTCCACTTT. Encoded protein: CASSPAGYNSPLHF. V is TRBV2 and J is TRBJ1-6; D is undetermined. V shed 5 bases and J shed 4 bases, with 9 bases lying between them. The CDR3 extends over 14 amino acids. Germline lookup yields CDR1 SNHLY and CDR2 FYNNEI.

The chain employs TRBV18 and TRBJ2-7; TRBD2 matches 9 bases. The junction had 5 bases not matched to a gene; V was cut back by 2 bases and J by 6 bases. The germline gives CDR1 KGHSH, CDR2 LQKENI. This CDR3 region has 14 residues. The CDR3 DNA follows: TGTGCCAGCTCACCATTAGCGGGAGAACGCGAGCAGTACGTC. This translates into CASSPLAGEREQYV.

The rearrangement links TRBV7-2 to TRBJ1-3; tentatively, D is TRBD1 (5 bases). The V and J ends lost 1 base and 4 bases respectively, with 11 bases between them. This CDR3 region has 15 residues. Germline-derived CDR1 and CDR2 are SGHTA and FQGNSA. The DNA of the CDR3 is TGTGCCAGCAGCTTAGGGGGGGGACTGGGAAACACCATATATTTT. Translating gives CASSLGGGLGNTIYF. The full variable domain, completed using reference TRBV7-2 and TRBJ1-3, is GAGVSQSPSNKVTEKGKDVELRCDPISGHTALYWYRQSLGQGLEFLIYFQGNSAPDKSGLPSDRFSAERTGGSVSTLTIQRTQQEDSAVYLCASSLGGGLGNTIYFGEGSWLTVV.

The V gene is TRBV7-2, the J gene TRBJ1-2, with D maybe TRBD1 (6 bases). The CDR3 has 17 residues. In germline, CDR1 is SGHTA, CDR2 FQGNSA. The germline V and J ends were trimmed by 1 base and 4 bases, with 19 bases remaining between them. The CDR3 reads CASSLVGVRAGAYGYTF. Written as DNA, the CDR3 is TGTGCCAGCAGCTTAGTCGGCGTGAGGGCGGGGGCCTATGGCTACACCTTC.

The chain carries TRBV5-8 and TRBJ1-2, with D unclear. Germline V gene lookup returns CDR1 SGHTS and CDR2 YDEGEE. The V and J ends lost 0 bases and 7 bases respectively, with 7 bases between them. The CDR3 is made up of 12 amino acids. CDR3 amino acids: CASSLDGSGYTF. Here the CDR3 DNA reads TGTGCCAGCAGCTTGGACGGGTCTGGCTACACCTTC.

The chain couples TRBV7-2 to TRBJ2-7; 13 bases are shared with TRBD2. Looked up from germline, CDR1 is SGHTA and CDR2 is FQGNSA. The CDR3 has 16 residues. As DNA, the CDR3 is TGTGCACCCCAAAAAACTAGCGGGAGGGGTCCCTACGAGCAGTACGTC. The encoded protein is CAPQKTSGRGPYEQYV.

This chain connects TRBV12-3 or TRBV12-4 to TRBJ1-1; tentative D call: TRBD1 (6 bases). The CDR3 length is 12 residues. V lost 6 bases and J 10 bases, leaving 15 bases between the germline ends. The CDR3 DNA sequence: TGTGCCAGCAGCCTTGAGGGGGTCGGAGCTTTCTTT. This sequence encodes CASSLEGVGAFF.

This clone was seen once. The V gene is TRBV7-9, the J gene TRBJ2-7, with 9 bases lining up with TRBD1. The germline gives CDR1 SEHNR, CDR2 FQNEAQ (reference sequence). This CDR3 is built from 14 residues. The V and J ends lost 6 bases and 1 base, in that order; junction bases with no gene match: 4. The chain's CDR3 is CASSGQGLSYEQYF. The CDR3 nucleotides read TGTGCCAGCAGTGGACAGGGGTTATCCTACGAGCAGTACTTC. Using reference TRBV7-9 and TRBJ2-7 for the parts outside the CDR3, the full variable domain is DTGVSQNPRHKITKRGQNVTFRCDPISEHNRLYWYRQTLGQGPEFLTYFQNEAQLEKSRLLSDRFSAERPKGSFSTLEIQRTEQGDSAMYLCASSGQGLSYEQYFGPGTRLTVT.

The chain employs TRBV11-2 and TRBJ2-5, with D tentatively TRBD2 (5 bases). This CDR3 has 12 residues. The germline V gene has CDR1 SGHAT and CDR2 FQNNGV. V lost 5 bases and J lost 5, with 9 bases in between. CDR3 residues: CASSPERETQYF. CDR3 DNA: TGTGCCAGCAGCCCAGAGCGGGAGACCCAGTACTTC.

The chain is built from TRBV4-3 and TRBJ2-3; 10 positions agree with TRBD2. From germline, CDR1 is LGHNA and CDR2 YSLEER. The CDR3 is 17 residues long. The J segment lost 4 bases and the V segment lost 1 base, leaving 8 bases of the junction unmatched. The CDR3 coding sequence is TGCGCCAGCAGCCAAGGGCTAGCGGGAGAGGGGGCAGATACGCAGTATTTT. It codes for CASSQGLAGEGADTQYF.

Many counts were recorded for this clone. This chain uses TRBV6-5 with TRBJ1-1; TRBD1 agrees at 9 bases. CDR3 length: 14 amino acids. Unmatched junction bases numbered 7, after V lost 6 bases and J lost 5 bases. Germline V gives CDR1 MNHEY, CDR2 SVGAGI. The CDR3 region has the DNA TGTGCCAGCAGCGCTACAGGGGGCCGGACTGAAGCTTTCTTT. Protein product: CASSATGGRTEAFF.

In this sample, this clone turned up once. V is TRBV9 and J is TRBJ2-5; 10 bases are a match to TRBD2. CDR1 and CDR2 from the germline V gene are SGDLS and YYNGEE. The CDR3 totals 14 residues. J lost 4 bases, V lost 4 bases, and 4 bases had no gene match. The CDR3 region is CASSYTSGTETQYF. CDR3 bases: TGTGCCAGCAGCTATACTAGCGGGACAGAGACCCAGTACTTC.

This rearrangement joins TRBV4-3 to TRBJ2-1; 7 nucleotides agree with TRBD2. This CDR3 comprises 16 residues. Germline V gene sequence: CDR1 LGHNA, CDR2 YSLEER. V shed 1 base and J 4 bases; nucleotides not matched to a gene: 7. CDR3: CASSQGGGPYYNEQFF. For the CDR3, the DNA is TGCGCCAGCAGCCAAGGGGGAGGGCCTTATTACAATGAGCAGTTCTTC.

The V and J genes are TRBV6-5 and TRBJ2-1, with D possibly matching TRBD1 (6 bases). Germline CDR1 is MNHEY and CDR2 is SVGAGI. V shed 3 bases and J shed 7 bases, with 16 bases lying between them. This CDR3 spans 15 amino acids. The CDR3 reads CASSYSGLTGNEQFF. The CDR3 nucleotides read TGTGCCAGCAGTTATTCGGGCCTTACAGGGAATGAGCAGTTCTTC.

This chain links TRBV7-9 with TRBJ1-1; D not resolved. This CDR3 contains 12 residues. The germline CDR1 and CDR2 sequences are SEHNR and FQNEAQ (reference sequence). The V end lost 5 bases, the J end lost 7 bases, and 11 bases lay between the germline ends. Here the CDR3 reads CASSITYLEAFF. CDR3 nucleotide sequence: TGTGCCAGCAGCATAACTTATCTTGAAGCTTTCTTT.

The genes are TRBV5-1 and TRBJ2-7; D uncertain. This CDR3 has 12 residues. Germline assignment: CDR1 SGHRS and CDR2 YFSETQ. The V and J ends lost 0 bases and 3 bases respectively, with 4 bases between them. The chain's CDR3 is CASSLDIYEQYF. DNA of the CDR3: TGCGCCAGCAGCTTGGACATCTACGAGCAGTACTTC.

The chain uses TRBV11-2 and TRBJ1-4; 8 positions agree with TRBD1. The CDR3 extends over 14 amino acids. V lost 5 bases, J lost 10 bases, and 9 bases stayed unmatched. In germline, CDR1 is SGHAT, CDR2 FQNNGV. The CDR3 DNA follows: TGTGCCAGCAGCATATCCGGGACAGGCATAAAACTGTTTTTT. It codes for CASSISGTGIKLFF.

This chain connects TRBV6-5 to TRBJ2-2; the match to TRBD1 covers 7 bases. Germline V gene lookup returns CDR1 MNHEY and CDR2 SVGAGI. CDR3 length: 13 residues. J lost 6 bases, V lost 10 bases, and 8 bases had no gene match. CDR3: CAIRTGIAGELFF. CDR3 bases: TGTGCCATACGGACAGGAATAGCCGGGGAGCTGTTTTTT.

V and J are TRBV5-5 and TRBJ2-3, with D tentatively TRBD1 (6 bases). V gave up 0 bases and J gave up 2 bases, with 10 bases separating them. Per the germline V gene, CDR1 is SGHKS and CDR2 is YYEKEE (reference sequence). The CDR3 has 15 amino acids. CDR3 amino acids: CASSLVTGTTDTQYF. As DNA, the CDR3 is TGTGCCAGCAGCTTGGTAACAGGGACCACAGATACGCAGTATTTT.

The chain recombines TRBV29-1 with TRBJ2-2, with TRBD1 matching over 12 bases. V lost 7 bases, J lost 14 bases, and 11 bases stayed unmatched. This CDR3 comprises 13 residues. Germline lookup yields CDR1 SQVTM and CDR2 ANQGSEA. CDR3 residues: CSGYSGTGGGLFF. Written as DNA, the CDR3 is TGCAGCGGATATTCCGGGACAGGGGGCGGACTGTTTTTT.

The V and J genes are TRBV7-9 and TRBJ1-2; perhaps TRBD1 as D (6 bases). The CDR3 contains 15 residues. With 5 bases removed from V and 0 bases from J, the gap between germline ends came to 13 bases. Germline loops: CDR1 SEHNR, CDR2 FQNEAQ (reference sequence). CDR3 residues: CASSHSGEANYGYTF. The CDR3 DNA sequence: TGTGCCAGCAGCCACTCAGGGGAAGCTAACTATGGCTACACCTTC.

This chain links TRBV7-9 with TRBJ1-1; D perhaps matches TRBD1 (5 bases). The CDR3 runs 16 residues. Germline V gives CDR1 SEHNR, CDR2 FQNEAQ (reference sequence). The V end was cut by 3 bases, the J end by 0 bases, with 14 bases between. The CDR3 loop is CASSFRHLRVNTEAFF. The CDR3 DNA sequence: TGTGCCAGCAGCTTCCGGCATCTCAGGGTGAACACTGAAGCTTTCTTT.

CDR3 region: CASSEDRAFDQPQHF. CDR3 DNA: TGTGCCAGCAGTGAAGACAGGGCTTTCGATCAGCCCCAGCATTTT. The chain joins TRBV2 to TRBJ1-5, with a possible D match to TRBD1 (6 bases). The CDR3 is made up of 15 amino acids. Germline CDR1 and CDR2: SNHLY and FYNNEI. Trimming left V 1 base short and J 5 bases short, with 12 bases between.

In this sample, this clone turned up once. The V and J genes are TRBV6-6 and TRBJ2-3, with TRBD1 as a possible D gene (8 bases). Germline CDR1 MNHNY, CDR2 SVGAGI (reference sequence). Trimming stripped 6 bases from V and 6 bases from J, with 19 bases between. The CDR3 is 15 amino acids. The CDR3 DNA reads TGTGCCAGCAGAAAAGGACAGGGAGGGCACGATACGCAGTATTTT. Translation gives CASRKGQGGHDTQYF.

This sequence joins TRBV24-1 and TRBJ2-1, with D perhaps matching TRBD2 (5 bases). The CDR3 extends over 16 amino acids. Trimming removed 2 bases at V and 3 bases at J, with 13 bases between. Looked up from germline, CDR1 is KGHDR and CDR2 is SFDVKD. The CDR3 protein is CATSDSSRHYYNEQFF. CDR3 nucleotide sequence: TGTGCCACCAGTGATTCTAGCCGGCACTACTACAATGAGCAGTTCTTC.

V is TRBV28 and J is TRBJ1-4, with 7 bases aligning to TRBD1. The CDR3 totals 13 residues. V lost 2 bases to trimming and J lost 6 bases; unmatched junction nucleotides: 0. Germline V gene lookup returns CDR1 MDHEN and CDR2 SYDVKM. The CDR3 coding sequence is TGTGCCAGCAGTTTAACAGGGGATGAAAAACTGTTTTTT. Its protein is CASSLTGDEKLFF. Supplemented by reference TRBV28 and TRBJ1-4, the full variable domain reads DVKVTQSSRYLVKRTGEKVFLECVQDMDHENMFWYRQDPGLGLRLIYFSYDVKMKEKGDIPEGYSVSREKKERFSLILESASTNQTSMYLCASSLTGDEKLFFGSGTQLSVL.

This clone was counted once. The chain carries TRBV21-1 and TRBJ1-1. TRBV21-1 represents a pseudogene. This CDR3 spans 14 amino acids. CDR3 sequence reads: CASSPRAADTEAFF. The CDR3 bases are TGTGCCAGCAGCCCAAGGGCAGCGGACACTGAAGCTTTCTTT.